The 16 T cell receptor beta chains in this list originate from one sample, sequenced in a study of shared clonotypes between healthy human individuals. TCRdb's copy holds only in-frame clones and misses some; the assay was immunoSEQ multiplex PCR. Among 450,000 to 500,000 clones listed, almost 80% were seen once. What was sequenced was PBMCs. The source of these receptors is a middle-aged woman in good health. Some clones in this sample may be carry-over from other donors' samples.

This clone was found many times. The rearrangement links TRBV2 to TRBJ2-5; the D gene is possibly TRBD2 (5 bases). Germline loops: CDR1 SNHLY, CDR2 FYNNEI. Trimming shortened V by 8 bases and J by 2 bases, and 18 bases separated the two germline ends. The CDR3 is 15 residues long. The CDR3, as DNA: TGTGCCAGCTACGGGGTCTCGGGGAAACAAGAGACCCAGTACTTC. Its protein is CASYGVSGKQETQYF.

This clone was found once. J is TRBJ1-2 and V is TRBV30; possible D gene TRBD1, 5 bases. CDR1 and CDR2 (germline): GTSNPN, SVGIG (reference sequence). Trimming took 1 base from V and 8 from J, leaving 11 bases between them. The CDR3 has 12 amino acids. CDR3 in amino acids: CAWSAGGGGYTF. The CDR3 region has the DNA TGTGCCTGGAGTGCTGGCGGGGGGGGCTACACCTTC.

The genes are TRBV4-2 and TRBJ2-2; D gene ambiguous. Trimming left V 0 bases short and J 1 base short, with 9 bases between. CDR3 length: 16 amino acids. The germline gives CDR1 LGHNA, CDR2 YNFKEQ. The CDR3 loop reads CASSQDILGNTGELFF. The CDR3 nucleotides read TGTGCCAGCAGCCAAGATATCCTAGGGAACACCGGGGAGCTGTTTTTT.

This rearrangement joins TRBV14 to TRBJ2-7; perhaps TRBD2 as D (5 bases). Trimming took off 4 bases at V and 2 bases at J, with 12 bases between the two ends. The CDR3 runs 14 residues. CDR1 is SGHDN and CDR2 is FVKESK in the germline V gene. In DNA, the CDR3 is TGTGCCAGCAGCCCAAGAGGGAACACCTACGAGCAGTACTTC. Translated: CASSPRGNTYEQYF.

The J gene is TRBJ1-5, the V gene TRBV7-3; no definite D call. The CDR3 is 12 residues long. The germline V gene has CDR1 SGHTA and CDR2 FQGTGA. Between the trimmed V and J ends, which lost 5 bases and 1 base, there was a span of 3 bases. The CDR3 sequence: CASSASNQPQHF. In DNA, the CDR3 is TGTGCCAGCAGCGCCAGCAATCAGCCCCAGCATTTT.

The CDR3 nucleotides read TGTGCCAGCAGCTTAAACGCGGTTAGCACAGATACGCAGTATTTT. It yields the protein CASSLNAVSTDTQYF. The genes are TRBV7-3 and TRBJ2-3; no clear D. The germline V and J ends were trimmed by 1 base and 0 bases, with 8 bases remaining between them. CDR1 and CDR2 from the germline V gene are SGHTA and FQGTGA. CDR3 length: 15 amino acids.

This clone was detected once. The rearrangement joins TRBV7-9 to TRBJ2-2; D is ambiguous. V lost 10 bases and J 10 bases, leaving 13 bases between the germline ends. The CDR3 runs 11 residues. Looked up from germline, CDR1 is SEHNR and CDR2 is FQNEAQ (reference sequence). CDR3 protein: CAIKGPVELFF. CDR3 coding DNA: TGTGCCATCAAGGGCCCGGTGGAGCTGTTTTTT.

J is TRBJ2-1 and V is TRBV27; 12 nucleotides line up with TRBD2. This CDR3 contains 15 residues. V trimming: 6 bases; J trimming: 2 bases; junction bases outside the gene matches: 2. Per germline, CDR1 MNHEY and CDR2 SMNVEV (reference sequence). CDR3 amino acids: CASSGLAGTYNEQFF. CDR3 DNA sequence: TGTGCCAGCAGCGGACTAGCGGGAACCTACAATGAGCAGTTCTTC.

Written as DNA, the CDR3 is TGCGCCAGCAGCCAAGGCCGAGGGGGGTTAAGTGGAAACACCATATATTTT. This gives the protein CASSQGRGGLSGNTIYF. The chain employs TRBV4-1 and TRBJ1-3, with D possibly being TRBD1 (6 bases). The CDR3 runs to 17 residues. The V end lost 1 base, the J end lost 3 bases, and 16 bases lay between the germline ends. Germline V gives CDR1 MGHRA, CDR2 YSYEKL.

This clone was recorded a few times. This chain joins TRBV5-1 and TRBJ1-1; D is possibly TRBD1 (6 bases). CDR1 is SGHRS and CDR2 is YFSETQ in the germline V gene. V was clipped by 0 bases and J by 10 bases, with 16 bases between them. This CDR3 comprises 14 residues. As DNA, the CDR3 is TGCGCCAGCAGCTTGGAGCTAAGACAGGATGCAGCTTTCTTT. Its translation: CASSLELRQDAAFF.

This clone was counted a few times. The chain combines TRBV30 with TRBJ2-4; 8 bases match TRBD1. V lost 5 bases, J lost 1 base, and 4 bases stayed unmatched. Germline V gene sequence: CDR1 GTSNPN, CDR2 SVGIG (reference sequence). The CDR3 is 14 amino acids. In DNA, the CDR3 is TGTGCCTGGGAGACAGGGGACGCCAAAAACATTCAGTACTTC. It translates to CAWETGDAKNIQYF. The whole variable domain, remainder taken from reference TRBV30 and TRBJ2-4, is SQTIHQWPATLVQPVGSPLSLECTVEGTSNPNLYWYRQAAGRGLQLLFYSVGIGQISSEVPQNLSASRPQDRQFILSSKKLLLSDSGFYLCAWETGDAKNIQYFGAGTRLSVL.

The chain employs TRBV7-3 and TRBJ2-1, with D perhaps being TRBD1 or TRBD2 (5 bases each). Germline V lookup: CDR1 SGHTA, CDR2 FQGTGA. V was pared by 2 bases and J by 9 bases, with 11 bases between. There are 13 residues in the CDR3. The CDR3 spells CASSLPIGGEQFF. The DNA of the CDR3 is TGTGCCAGCAGCTTACCAATTGGGGGTGAGCAGTTCTTC.

The chain links TRBV7-2 to TRBJ1-2; D is unclear. V was shortened by 1 base and J by 8 bases, with 11 bases between the two germline ends. Germline V CDR1 and CDR2: SGHTA, FQGNSA. CDR3 length equals 13 residues. The CDR3 loop is CASSLDAGPGYTF. The CDR3 nucleotides read TGTGCCAGCAGCTTAGACGCCGGTCCAGGCTACACCTTC.

There are many counts of this clone. The V gene is TRBV5-1, the J gene TRBJ2-1; no reliable D call. V was clipped by 0 bases and J by 7 bases, with 14 bases between them. CDR1 SGHRS and CDR2 YFSETQ come from the germline V gene. This CDR3 comprises 15 residues. The CDR3 bases are TGCGCCAGCAGCTTGGACTACCCGACCATAAATGAGCAGTTCTTC. It codes for CASSLDYPTINEQFF.

In the case of this clone: The junction differs from germline at one of its ends, possibly a read error. V is TRBV18 and J is TRBJ1-2, with D hard to call. From germline, CDR1 is KGHSH and CDR2 LQKENI. The CDR3 has 14 residues. This CDR3 is CASPPPNDLPGSTF. The DNA of the CDR3 is TGTGCCAGCCCACCACCTAACGACCTCCCCGGGTCCACCTTC.

V gene TRBV30 combines with J gene TRBJ2-3; D is uncertain. CDR3 length: 13 residues. V was trimmed by 7 bases and J by 4 bases, leaving 15 bases between them. The germline gives CDR1 GTSNPN, CDR2 SVGIG (reference sequence). CDR3 nucleotides: TGTGCCTCCACGGATAGGTCAGCAGATACGCAGTATTTT. Translation: CASTDRSADTQYF.